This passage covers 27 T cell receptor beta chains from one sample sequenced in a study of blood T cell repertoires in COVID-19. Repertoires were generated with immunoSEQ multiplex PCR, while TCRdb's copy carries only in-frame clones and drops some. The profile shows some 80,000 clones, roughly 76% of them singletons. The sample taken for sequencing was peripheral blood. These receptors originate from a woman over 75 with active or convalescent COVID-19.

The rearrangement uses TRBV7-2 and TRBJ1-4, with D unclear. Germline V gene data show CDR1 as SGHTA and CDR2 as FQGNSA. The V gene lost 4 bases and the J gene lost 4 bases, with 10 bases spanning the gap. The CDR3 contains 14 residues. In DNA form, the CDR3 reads TGTGCCAGCAGCTCTCCCTCCCTTAATGAAAAACTGTTTTTT. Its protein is CASSSPSLNEKLFF.

CDR3 coding DNA: TGCAGCGTTGAGGTTCCAGGGGGCAAGCAGTACTTC. It encodes CSVEVPGGKQYF. The chain has TRBV29-1 and TRBJ2-7; 8 bases align to TRBD1. V lost 3 bases and J lost 8; bases outside the gene matches: 6. The CDR3 has 12 residues. The germline V gene has CDR1 SQVTM and CDR2 ANQGSEA.

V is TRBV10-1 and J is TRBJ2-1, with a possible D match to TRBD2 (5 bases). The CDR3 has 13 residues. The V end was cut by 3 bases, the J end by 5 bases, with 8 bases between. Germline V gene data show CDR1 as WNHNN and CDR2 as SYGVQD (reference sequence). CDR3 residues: CASSDKRDNEQFF. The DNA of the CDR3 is TGCGCCAGCAGTGATAAGAGGGACAATGAGCAGTTCTTC.

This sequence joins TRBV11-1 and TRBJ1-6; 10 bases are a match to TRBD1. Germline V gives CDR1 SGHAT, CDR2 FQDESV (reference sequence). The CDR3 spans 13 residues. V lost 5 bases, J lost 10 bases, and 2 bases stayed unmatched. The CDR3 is CASSGDRGSPLHF. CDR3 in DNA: TGTGCCAGCAGCGGGGACAGGGGATCACCCCTCCACTTT.

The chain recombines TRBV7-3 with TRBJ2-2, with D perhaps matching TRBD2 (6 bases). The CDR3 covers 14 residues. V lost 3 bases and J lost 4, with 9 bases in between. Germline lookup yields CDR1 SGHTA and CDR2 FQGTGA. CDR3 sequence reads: CASSLLASTGELFF. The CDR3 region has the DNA TGTGCCAGCAGCTTGCTAGCGAGCACCGGGGAGCTGTTTTTT. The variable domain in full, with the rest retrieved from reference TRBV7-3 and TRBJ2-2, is GAGVSQTPSNKVTEKGKYVELRCDPISGHTALYWYRQSLGQGPEFLIYFQGTGAADDSGLPNDRFFAVRPEGSVSTLKIQRTERGDSAVYLCASSLLASTGELFFGEGSRLTVL.

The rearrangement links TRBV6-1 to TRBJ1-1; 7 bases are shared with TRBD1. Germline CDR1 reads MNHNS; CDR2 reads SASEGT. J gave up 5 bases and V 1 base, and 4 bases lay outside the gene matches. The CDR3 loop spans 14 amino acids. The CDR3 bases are TGTGCCAGCAGTGAAGGACAGGGCATTACTGAAGCTTTCTTT. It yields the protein CASSEGQGITEAFF.

The CDR3: CASSLGGDNQPQHF. The CDR3 DNA follows: TGTGCCAGCAGCTTAGGGGGGGACAATCAGCCCCAGCATTTT. The V call is TRBV5-4, the J call TRBJ1-5; possibly TRBD1 for D (6 bases). CDR3 size: 14 residues. CDR1 is SGHNT, CDR2 YYREEE, per germline (reference sequence). The V end lost 2 bases, the J end lost 3 bases, and 9 bases lay between the germline ends.

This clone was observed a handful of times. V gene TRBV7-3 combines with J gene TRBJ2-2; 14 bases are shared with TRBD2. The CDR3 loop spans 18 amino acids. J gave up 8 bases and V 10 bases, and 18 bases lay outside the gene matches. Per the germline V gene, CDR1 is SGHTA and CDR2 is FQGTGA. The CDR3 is CATSSVGLAGAPTGELFF. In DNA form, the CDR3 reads TGTGCCACCTCCAGCGTGGGACTAGCGGGGGCCCCCACGGGGGAGCTGTTTTTT.

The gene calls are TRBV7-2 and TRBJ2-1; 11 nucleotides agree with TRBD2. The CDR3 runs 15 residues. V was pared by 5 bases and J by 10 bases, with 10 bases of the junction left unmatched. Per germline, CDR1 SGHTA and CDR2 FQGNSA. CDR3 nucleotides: TGTGCCAGCAGCACACTAGCGGGGGCTGGAGGGGAGCAGTTCTTC. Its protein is CASSTLAGAGGEQFF.

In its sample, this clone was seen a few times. CDR3 DNA: TGTGCCAGCAGCATACGGAGCAGCAATCAGCCCCAGCATTTT. Residues: CASSIRSSNQPQHF. The chain employs TRBV7-3 and TRBJ1-5; D gene uncertain. The V end was cut by 5 bases, the J end by 1 base, with 9 bases between. CDR1 is SGHTA and CDR2 is FQGTGA in the germline V gene. CDR3 length equals 14 residues.

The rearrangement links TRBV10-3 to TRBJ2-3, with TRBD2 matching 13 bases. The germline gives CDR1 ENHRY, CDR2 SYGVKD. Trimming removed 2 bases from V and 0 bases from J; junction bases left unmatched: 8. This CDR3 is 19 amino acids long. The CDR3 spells CAISELRTSGGASTDTQYF. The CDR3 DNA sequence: TGTGCCATCAGTGAGCTGCGGACTAGCGGGGGAGCTAGCACAGATACGCAGTATTTT.

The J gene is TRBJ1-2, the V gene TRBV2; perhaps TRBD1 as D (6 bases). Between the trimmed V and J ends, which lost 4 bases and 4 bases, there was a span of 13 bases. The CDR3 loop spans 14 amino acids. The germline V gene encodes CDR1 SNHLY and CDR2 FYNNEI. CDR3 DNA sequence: TGTGCCAGCAGTGGAGGGGGGAGGGTCTATGGCTACACCTTC. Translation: CASSGGGRVYGYTF.

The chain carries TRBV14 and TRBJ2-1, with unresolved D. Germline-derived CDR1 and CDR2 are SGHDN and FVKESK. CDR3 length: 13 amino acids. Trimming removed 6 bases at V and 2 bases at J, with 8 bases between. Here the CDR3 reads CASSSLPYNEQFF. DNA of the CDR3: TGTGCCAGCAGTAGTTTACCCTACAATGAGCAGTTCTTC.

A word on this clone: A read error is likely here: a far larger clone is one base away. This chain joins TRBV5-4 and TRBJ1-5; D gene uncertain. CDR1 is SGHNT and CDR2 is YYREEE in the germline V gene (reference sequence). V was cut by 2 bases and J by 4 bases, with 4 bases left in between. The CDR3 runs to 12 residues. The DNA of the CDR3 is TGTGCCAGCAGCTTCCCGAATCAGCCCCAGCATTTT. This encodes CASSFPNQPQHF. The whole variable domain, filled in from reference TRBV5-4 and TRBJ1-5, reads ETGVTQSPTHLIKTRGQQVTLRCSSQSGHNTVSWYQQALGQGPQFIFQYYREEENGRGNFPPRFSGLQFPNYSSELNVNALELDDSALYLCASSFPNQPQHFGDGTRLSIL.

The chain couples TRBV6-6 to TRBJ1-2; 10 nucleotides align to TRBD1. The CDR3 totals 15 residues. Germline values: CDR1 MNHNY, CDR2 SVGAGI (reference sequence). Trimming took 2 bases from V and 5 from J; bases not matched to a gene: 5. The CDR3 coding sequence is TGTGCCAGCAGTTACGGGGACAGGGGTTGGTATGGCTACACCTTC. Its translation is CASSYGDRGWYGYTF.

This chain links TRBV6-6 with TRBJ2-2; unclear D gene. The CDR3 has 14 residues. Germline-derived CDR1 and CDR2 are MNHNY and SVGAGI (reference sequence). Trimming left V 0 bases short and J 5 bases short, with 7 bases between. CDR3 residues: CASSYSRQTGELFF. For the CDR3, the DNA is TGTGCCAGCAGTTACTCGAGGCAGACCGGGGAGCTGTTTTTT.

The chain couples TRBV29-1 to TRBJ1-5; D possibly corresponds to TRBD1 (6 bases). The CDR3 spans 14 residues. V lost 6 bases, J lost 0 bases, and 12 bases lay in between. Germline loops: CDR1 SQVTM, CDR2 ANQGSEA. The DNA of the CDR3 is TGCAGCGTGAGGACAGCAGATAGCAATCAGCCCCAGCATTTT. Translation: CSVRTADSNQPQHF.

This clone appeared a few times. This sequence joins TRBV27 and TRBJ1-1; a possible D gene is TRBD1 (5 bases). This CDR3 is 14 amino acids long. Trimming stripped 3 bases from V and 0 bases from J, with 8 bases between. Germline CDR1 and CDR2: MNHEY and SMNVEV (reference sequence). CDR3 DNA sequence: TGTGCCAGCAGTTTGGCCAGGGTGAACACTGAAGCTTTCTTT. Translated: CASSLARVNTEAFF.

CDR3 protein: CASSLRTSGDYEQYF. CDR3 coding DNA: TGCGCCAGCAGCTTGCGGACTAGCGGGGACTACGAGCAGTACTTC. This chain joins TRBV4-1 and TRBJ2-7; 12 bases line up with TRBD2. Germline V gene sequence: CDR1 MGHRA, CDR2 YSYEKL. The length of the CDR3 is 15 residues. The junction had 5 bases not matched to a gene; V was cut back by 5 bases and J by 3 bases.

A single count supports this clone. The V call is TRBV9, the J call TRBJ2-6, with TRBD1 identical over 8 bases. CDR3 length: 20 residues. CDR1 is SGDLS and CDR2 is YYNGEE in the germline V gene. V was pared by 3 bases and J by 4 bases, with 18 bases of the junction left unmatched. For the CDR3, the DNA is TGTGCCAGCAGCGCCTCTCACGGACAGGGCCTCCTGAGAGGGGCCAACGTCCTGACTTTC. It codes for CASSASHGQGLLRGANVLTF.

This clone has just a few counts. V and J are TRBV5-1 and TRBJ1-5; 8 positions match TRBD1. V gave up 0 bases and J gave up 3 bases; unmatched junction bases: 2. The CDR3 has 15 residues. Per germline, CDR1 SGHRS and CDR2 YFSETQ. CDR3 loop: CASSLAGQDNQPQHF. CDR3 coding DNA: TGCGCCAGCAGCTTGGCGGGACAGGACAATCAGCCCCAGCATTTT.

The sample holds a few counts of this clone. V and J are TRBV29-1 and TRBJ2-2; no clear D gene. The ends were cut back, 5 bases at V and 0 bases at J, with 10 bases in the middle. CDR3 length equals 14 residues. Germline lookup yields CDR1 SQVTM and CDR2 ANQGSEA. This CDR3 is CSVFAGTNTGELFF. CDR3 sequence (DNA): TGCAGCGTTTTTGCAGGAACGAACACCGGGGAGCTGTTTTTT.

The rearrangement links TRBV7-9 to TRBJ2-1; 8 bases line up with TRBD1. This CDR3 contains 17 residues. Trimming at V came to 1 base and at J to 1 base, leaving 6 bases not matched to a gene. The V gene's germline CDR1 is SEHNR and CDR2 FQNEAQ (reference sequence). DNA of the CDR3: TGTGCCAGCAGCTTAGGAGGACAGGGTGGGTCCTACAATGAGCAGTTCTTC. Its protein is CASSLGGQGGSYNEQFF.

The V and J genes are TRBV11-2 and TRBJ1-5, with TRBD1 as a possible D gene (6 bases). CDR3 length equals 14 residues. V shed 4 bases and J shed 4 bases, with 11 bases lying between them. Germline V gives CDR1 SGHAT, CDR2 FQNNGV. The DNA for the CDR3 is TGTGCCAGCAGCTACACACAGGGAAATCAGCCCCAGCATTTT. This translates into CASSYTQGNQPQHF.

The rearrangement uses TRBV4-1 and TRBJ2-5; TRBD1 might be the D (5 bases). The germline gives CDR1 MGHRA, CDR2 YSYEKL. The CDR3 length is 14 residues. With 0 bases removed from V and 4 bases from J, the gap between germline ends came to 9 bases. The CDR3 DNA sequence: TGCGCCAGCAGCCAAGACCAGGGTTTAGAGACCCAGTACTTC. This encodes CASSQDQGLETQYF.

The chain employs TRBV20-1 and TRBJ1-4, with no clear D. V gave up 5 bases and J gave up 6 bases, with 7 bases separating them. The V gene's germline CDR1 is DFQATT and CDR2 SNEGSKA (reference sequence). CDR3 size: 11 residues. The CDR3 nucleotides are TGCAGTGCTGAGGTAGATGAAAAACTGTTTTTT. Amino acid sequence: CSAEVDEKLFF.

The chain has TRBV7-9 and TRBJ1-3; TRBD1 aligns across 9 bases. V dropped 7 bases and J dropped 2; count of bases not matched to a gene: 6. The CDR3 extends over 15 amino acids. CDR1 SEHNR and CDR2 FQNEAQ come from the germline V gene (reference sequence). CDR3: CASIRDRATGNTIYF. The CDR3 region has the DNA TGTGCCAGCATTCGGGACAGGGCCACTGGAAACACCATATATTTT.